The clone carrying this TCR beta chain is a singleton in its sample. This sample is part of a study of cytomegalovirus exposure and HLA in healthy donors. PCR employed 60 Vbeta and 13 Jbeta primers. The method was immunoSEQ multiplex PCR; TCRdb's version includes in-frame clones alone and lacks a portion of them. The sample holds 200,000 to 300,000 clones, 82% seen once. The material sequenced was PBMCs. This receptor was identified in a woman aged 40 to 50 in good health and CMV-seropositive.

The CDR3 spells CASSERLAKNIQYF. The CDR3 nucleotides are TGTGCCAGCAGTGAACGGTTAGCCAAAAACATTCAGTACTTC. The chain carries TRBV2 and TRBJ2-4, with D uncertain. The CDR3 is 14 residues long. The V gene's germline CDR1 is SNHLY and CDR2 FYNNEI. Deletions cut 2 bases from V and 0 bases from J, with 5 bases between.